This T cell receptor beta chain appears in the sequencing data of a study of T cell responses to AZD1222 COVID-19 vaccine. V lost 5 bases to trimming and J lost 6 bases, with 16 bases between them. CDR3 length: 14 residues. Looked up from germline, CDR1 is KGHSH and CDR2 is LQKENI. Repertoires were generated with immunoSEQ multiplex PCR, while TCRdb's copy carries only in-frame clones and drops some. The data hold approximately 180,000 clones, with roughly nine tenths observed a single time. This chain links TRBV18 with TRBJ1-1; D is unclear. This sequence was found in an adult who received the MenACWY meningococcal vaccine as a control. The source material was peripheral blood, sampled 28 days after the second dose of the MenACWY control vaccine. In DNA, the CDR3 is TGTGCCAGCTCATCAAATCGGAGGAGTCCTGAAGCTTTCTTT. It encodes CASSSNRRSPEAFF.